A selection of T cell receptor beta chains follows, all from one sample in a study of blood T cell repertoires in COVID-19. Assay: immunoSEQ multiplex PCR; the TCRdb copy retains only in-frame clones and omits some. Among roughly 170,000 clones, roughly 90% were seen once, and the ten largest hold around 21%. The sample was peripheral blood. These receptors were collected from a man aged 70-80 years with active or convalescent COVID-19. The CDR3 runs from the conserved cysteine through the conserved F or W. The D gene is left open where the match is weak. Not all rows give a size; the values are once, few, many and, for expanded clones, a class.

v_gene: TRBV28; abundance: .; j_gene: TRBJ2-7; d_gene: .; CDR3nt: TGTGCCAGCAGTTTGACTAGAGCCTACGAGCAGTACTTC; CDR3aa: CASSLTRAYEQYF
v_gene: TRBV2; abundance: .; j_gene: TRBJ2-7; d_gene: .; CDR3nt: TGTGCCAGCAGTTGGGACTCATCCTACGAGCAGTACTTC; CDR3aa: CASSWDSSYEQYF
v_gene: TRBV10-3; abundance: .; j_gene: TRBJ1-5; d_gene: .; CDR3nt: TGTGCCACCGCCCCGGGGGGGGGAGTGCCCCAGCATTTT; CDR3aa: CATAPGGGVPQHF
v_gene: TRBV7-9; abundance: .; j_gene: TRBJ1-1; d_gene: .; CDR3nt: TGTGCCAGCAGCGCGCTGAGCATGAACACTGAAGCTTTCTTT; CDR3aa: CASSALSMNTEAFF
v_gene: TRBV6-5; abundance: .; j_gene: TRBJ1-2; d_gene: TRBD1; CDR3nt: TGTGCCAGCTCCCGGACAGGTGGCAGCTATGGCTACACCTTC; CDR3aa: CASSRTGGSYGYTF
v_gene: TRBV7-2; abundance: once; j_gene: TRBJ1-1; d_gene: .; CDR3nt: TGTGCCAGCAGCTTCCAGGGTGGGGTCACTGAAGCTTTCTTT; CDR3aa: CASSFQGGVTEAFF
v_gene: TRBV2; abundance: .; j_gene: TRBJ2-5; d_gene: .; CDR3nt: TGTGCCAGCAGTCCCACCCTTACAGGGTTCGGGGAGACCCAGTACTTC; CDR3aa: CASSPTLTGFGETQYF
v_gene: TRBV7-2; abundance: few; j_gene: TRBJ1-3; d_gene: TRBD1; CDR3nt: TGTGCCAGCAGCCCCCGACAGGGAGGCCCTGGAAACACCATATATTTT; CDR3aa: CASSPRQGGPGNTIYF
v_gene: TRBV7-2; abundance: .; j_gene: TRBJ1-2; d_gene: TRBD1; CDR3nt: TGTGCCAGCAGCCCTCGACAGGGGGACTATGGCTACACCTTC; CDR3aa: CASSPRQGDYGYTF
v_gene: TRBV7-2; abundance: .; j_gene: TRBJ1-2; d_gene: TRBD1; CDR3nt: TGTGCCAGCAGCTCCCACAGGGGCGGCGGCTACACCTTC; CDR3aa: CASSSHRGGGYTF
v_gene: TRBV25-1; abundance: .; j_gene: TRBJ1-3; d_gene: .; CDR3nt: TGTGCCAGCAGCTCGTGGGGGGACTCTGGAAACACCATATATTTT; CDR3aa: CASSSWGDSGNTIYF
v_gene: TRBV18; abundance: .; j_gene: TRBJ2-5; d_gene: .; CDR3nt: TGTGCCAGCTCACTCGCGGAGACCCAGTACTTC; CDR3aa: CASSLAETQYF
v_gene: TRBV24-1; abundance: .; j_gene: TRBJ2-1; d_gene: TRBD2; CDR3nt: TGTGCCACCAGTTATACTAGCGGGATGAATGAGCAGTTCTTC; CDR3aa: CATSYTSGMNEQFF
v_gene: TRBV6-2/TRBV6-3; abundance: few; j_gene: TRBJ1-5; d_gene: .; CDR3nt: TGTGCCAGCAGTTACTCCCAGAAACATCAGCCCCAGCATTTT; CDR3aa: CASSYSQKHQPQHF
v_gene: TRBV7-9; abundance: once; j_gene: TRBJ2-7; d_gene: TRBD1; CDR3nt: TGTGCCAGCAGCTTGGGGACAGGGAAATCCTACGAGCAGTACTTC; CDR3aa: CASSLGTGKSYEQYF
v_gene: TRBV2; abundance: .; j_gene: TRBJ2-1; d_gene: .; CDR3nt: TGTGCCAGCAGTGGGGCCTGGAATGAGCAGTTCTTC; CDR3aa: CASSGAWNEQFF
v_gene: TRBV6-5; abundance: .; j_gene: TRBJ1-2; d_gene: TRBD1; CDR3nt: TGTGCCAGCAGTTACGGGGTGGGACAGGGGGTGCGCGGCTACACCTTC; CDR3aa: CASSYGVGQGVRGYTF
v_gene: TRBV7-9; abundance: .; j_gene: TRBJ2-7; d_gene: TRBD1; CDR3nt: TGTGCCAGCAGCCAGGACAGGAGCTCCTACGAGCAGTACTTC; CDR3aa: CASSQDRSSYEQYF
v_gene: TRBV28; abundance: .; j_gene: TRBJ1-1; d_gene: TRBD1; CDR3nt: TGTGCCAGCAGGGGGTGGGGGACAGGACTCACTGAAGCTTTCTTT; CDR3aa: CASRGWGTGLTEAFF
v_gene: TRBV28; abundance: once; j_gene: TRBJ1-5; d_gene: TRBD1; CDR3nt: TGTGCCAGCAGCCGACAGGGTGGCAATCAGCCCCAGCATTTT; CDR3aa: CASSRQGGNQPQHF
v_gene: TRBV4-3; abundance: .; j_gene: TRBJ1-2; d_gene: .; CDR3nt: TGCGCCAGCAGCCAAAAGGAACAGGGATCCCATGGCTACACCTTC; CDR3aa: CASSQKEQGSHGYTF
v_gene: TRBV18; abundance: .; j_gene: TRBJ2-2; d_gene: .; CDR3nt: TGTGCCAGCTCACCACCTTCGGGAGCGAACACCGGGGAGCTGTTTTTT; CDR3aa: CASSPPSGANTGELFF
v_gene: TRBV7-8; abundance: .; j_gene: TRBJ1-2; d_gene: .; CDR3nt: TGTGCCAGCAGCTTAGGACAGTCTGGCTACACCTTC; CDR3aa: CASSLGQSGYTF
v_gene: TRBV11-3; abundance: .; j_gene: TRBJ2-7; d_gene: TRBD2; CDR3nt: TGTGCCAGCAGCAGCACTAGCGGGGGGACCCACGAGCAGTACTTC; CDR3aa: CASSSTSGGTHEQYF
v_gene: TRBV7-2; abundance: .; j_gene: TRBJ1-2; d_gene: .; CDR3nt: TGTGCCAGCAGCCTAGGTATTAACTATGGCTACACCTTC; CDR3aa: CASSLGINYGYTF
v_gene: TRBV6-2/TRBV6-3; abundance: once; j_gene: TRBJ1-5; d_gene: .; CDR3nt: TGTGCCAGCAGCGGCGGGGGGAGCGGCAATCAGCCCCAGCATTTT; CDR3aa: CASSGGGSGNQPQHF
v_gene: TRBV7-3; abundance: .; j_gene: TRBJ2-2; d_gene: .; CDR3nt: TGTGCCAGCACCAACACCGGGACTAACACCGGGGAGCTGTTTTTT; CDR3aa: CASTNTGTNTGELFF
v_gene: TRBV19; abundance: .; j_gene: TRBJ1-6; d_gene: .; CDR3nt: TGTGCCAGTAGTTTGACCGGCGTCGGGGATTCACCCCTCCACTTT; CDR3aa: CASSLTGVGDSPLHF
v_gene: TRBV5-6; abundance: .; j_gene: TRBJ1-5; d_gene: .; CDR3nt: TGTGCCAGCAGCTTGCGGAGCAATCAGCCCCAGCATTTT; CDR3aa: CASSLRSNQPQHF